This T cell receptor beta chain appears in the sequencing data of a study of blood T cell repertoires in COVID-19. Across the study: The samples span acute and convalescent COVID-19 from the United States, Italy and Spain.

Clones were read by immunoSEQ multiplex PCR, and TCRdb kept only the in-frame ones, dropping some. The sample lists 250,000 to 300,000 clones, approximately 92% occurring once. Cohort placement rested on clinical history that participants reported themselves. The CDR3 extends over 15 amino acids. V trimming: 1 base; J trimming: 5 bases; junction bases outside the gene matches: 3. In germline, CDR1 is MDHEN, CDR2 SYDVKM. The rearrangement links TRBV28 to TRBJ2-1, with 9 bases identical to TRBD2. Material: PBMCs or T cells enriched from blood (not recorded which). This receptor was identified in a woman in her 30s who had recovered from COVID-19. CDR3 sequence reads: CASSLSSGNDNEQFF. Written as DNA, the CDR3 is TGTGCCAGCAGTTTATCTAGCGGGAACGACAATGAGCAGTTCTTC.